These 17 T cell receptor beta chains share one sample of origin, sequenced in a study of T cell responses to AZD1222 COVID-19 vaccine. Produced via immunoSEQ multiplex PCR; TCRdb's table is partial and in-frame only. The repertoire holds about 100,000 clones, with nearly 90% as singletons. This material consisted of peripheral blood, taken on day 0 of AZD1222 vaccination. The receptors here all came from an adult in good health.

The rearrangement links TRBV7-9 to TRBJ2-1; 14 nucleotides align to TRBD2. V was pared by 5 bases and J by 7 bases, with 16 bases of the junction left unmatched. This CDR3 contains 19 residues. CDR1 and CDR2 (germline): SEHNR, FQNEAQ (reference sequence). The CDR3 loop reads CASSVGGTSGSIGLNEQFF. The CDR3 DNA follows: TGTGCCAGCAGCGTCGGAGGGACTAGCGGGAGTATAGGGCTGAATGAGCAGTTCTTC. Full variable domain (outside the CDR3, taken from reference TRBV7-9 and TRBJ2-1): DTGVSQNPRHKITKRGQNVTFRCDPISEHNRLYWYRQTLGQGPEFLTYFQNEAQLEKSRLLSDRFSAERPKGSFSTLEIQRTEQGDSAMYLCASSVGGTSGSIGLNEQFFGPGTRLTVL.

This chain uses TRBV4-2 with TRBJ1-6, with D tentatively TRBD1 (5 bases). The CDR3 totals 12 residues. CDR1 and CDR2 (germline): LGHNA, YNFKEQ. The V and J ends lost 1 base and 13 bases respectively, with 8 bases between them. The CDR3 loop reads CASSQVNRPLHF. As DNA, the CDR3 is TGTGCCAGCAGCCAAGTAAACAGGCCCCTCCACTTT.

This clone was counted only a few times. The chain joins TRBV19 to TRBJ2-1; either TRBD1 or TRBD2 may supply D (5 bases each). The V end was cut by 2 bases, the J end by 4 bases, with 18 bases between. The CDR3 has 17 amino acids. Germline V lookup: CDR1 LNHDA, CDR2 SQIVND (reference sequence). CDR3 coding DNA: TGTGCCAGTAGTATATATGGGGGTTCCCCCCTATACAATGAGCAGTTCTTC. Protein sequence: CASSIYGGSPLYNEQFF.

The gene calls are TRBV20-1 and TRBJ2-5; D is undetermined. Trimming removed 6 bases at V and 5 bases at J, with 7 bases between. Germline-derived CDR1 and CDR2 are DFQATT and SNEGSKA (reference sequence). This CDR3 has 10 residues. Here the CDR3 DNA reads TGCAGTGCCCAGTCGGAGACCCAGTACTTC. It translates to CSAQSETQYF.

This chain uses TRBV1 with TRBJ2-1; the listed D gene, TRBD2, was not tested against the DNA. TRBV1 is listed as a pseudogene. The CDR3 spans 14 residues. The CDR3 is CTSREGLEINEQFF. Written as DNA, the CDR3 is TGCACCAGCAGGGAGGGACTAGAAATCAATGAGCAGTTCTTC.

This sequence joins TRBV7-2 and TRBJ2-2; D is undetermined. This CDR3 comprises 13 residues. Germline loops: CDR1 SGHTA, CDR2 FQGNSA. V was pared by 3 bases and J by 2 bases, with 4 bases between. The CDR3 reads CASSFRNTGELFF. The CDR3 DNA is TGTGCCAGCAGCTTCCGTAACACCGGGGAGCTGTTTTTT.

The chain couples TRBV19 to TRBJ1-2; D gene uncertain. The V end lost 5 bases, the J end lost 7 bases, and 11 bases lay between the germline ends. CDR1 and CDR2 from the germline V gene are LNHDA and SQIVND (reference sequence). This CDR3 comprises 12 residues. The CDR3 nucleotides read TGTGCCAGTAGTGACGGGGTTGGTGGCTACACCTTC. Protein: CASSDGVGGYTF.

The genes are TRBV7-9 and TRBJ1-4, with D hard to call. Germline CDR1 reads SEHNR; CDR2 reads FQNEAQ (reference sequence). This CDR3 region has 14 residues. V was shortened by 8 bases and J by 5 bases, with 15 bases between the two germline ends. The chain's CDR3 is CASHSRLPNEKLFF. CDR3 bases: TGTGCCAGCCATTCACGGCTTCCGAATGAAAAACTGTTTTTT.

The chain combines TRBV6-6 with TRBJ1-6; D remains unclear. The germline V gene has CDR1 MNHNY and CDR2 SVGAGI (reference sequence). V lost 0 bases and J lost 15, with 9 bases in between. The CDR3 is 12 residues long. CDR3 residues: CASSYSRQLLHF. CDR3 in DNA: TGTGCCAGCAGTTACTCGAGGCAGCTCCTCCACTTT.

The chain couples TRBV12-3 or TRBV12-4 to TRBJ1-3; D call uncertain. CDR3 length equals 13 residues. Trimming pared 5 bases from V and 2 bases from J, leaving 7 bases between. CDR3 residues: CASSPLAGNTIYF. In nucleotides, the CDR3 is TGTGCCAGCAGTCCGCTGGCTGGAAACACCATATATTTT.

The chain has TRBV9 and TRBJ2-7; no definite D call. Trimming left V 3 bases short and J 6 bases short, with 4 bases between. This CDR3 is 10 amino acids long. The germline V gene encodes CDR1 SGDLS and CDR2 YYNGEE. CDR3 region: CASSALEQYV. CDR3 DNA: TGTGCCAGCAGCGCCCTCGAGCAGTACGTC.

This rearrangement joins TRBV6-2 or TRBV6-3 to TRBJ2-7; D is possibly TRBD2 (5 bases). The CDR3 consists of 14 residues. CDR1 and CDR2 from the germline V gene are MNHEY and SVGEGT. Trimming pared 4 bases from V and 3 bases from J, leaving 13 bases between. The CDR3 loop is CASSSRTANYEQYV. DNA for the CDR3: TGTGCCAGCAGTTCTAGGACTGCAAACTACGAGCAGTACGTC.

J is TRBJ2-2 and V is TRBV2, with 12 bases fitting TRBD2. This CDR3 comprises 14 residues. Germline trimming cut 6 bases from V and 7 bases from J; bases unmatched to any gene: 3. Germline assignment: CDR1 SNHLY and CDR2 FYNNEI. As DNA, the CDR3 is TGTGCCAGCAGGACTAGCGGGAGTTTCGGGGAGCTGTTTTTT. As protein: CASRTSGSFGELFF.

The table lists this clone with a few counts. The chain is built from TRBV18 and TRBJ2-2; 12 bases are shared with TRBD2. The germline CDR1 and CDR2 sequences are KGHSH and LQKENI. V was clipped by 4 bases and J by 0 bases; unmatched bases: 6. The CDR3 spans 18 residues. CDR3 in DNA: TGTGCCAGCTCACTCACAGGGACTAGCGGGCCGAACACCGGGGAGCTGTTTTTT. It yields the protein CASSLTGTSGPNTGELFF. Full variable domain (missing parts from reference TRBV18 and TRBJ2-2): NAGVMQNPRHLVRRRGQEARLRCSPMKGHSHVYWYRQLPEEGLKFMVYLQKENIIDESGMPKERFSAEFPKEGPSILRIQQVVRGDSAAYFCASSLTGTSGPNTGELFFGEGSRLTVL.

The CDR3 here is CASSSRVNTEAFF. The CDR3 nucleotides read TGCGCCAGCAGCTCCAGGGTGAACACTGAAGCTTTCTTT. The chain joins TRBV5-1 to TRBJ1-1; the D gene is possibly TRBD1 (5 bases). V dropped 3 bases and J dropped 0 bases, with 6 bases sitting between them. Per germline, CDR1 SGHRS and CDR2 YFSETQ. The length of the CDR3 is 13 residues.

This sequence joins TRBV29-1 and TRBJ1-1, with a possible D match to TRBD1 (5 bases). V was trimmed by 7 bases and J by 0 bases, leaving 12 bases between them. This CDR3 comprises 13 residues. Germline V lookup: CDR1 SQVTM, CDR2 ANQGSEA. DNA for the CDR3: TGCAGCGCTGGGCAGGGATTGAACACTGAAGCTTTCTTT. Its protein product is CSAGQGLNTEAFF.

CDR3 loop: CASSLNAVNNEQFF. The CDR3 nucleotides are TGTGCCAGCAGCTTAAATGCAGTTAACAATGAGCAGTTCTTC. This rearrangement joins TRBV7-3 to TRBJ2-1; D gene ambiguous. The CDR3 loop spans 14 amino acids. V was pared by 1 base and J by 5 bases, with 9 bases between. Germline V gene lookup returns CDR1 SGHTA and CDR2 FQGTGA.